The source of this TCR beta chain is a study of blood T cell repertoires in COVID-19. The protocol was immunoSEQ multiplex PCR, while the TCRdb copy is restricted to in-frame clones and leaves out a portion. The table lists 80,000 to 95,000 clones, 75% to 90% of them singletons. CDR3 length: 16 residues. In germline, CDR1 is SGHRS, CDR2 YFSETQ. With 3 bases clipped from V and 3 bases from J, the junction kept 2 bases outside the gene matches. Specimen: peripheral blood. This chain joins TRBV5-1 and TRBJ2-3; 15 nucleotides agree with TRBD2. The sequence was obtained from a man between 45 and 60 years old with active or convalescent COVID-19. CDR3 sequence reads: CASSSGLAGGTDTQYF. In DNA, the CDR3 is TGCGCCAGCAGCTCCGGACTAGCGGGGGGGACAGATACGCAGTATTTT.